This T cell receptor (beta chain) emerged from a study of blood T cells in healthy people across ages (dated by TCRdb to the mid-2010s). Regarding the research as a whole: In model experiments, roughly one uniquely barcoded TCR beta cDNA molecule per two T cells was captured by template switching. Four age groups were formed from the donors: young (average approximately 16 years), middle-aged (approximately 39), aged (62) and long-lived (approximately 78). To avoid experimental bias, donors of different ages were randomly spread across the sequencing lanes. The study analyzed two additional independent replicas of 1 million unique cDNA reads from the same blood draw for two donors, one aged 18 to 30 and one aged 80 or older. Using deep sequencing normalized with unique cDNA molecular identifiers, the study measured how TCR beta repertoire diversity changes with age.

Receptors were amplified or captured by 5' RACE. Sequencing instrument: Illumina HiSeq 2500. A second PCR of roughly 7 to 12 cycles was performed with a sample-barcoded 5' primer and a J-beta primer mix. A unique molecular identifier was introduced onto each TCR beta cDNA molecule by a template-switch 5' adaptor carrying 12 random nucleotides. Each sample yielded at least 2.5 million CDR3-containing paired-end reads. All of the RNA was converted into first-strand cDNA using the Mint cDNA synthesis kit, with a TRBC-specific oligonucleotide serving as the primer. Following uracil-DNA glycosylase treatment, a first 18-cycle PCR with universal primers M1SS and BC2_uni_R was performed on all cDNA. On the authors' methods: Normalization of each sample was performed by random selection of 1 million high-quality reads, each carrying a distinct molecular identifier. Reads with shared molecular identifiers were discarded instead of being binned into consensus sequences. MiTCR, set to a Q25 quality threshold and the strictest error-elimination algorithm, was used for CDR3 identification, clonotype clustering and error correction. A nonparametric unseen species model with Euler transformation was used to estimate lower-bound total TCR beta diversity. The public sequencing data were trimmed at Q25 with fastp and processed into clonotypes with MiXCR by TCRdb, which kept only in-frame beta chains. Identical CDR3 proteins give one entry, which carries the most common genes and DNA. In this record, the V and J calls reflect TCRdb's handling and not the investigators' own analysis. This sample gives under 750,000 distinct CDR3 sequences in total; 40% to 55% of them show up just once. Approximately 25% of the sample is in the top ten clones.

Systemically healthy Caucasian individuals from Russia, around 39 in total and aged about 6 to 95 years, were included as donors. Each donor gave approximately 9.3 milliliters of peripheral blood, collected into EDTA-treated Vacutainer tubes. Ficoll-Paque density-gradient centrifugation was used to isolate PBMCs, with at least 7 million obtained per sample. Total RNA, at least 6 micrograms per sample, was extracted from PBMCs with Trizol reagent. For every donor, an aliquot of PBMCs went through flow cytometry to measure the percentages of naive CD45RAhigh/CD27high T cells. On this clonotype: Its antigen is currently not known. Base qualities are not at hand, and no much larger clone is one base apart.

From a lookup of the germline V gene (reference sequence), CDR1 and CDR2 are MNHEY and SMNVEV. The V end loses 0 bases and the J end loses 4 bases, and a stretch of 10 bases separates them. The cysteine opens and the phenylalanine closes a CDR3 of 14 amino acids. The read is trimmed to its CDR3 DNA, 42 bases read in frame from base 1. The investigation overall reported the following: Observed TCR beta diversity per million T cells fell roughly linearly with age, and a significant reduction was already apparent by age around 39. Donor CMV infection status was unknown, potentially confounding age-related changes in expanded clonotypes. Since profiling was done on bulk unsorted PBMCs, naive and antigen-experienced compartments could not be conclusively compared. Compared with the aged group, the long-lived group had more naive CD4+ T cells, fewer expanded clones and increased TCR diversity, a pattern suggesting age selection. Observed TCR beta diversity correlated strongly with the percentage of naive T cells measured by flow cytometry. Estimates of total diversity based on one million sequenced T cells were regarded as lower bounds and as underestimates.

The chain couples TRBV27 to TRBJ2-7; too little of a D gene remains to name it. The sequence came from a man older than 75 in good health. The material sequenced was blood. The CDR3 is CASSLSATSYEQYF. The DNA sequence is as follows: TGTGCCAGCAGTTTATCTGCGACTTCATACGAGCAGTACTTC.